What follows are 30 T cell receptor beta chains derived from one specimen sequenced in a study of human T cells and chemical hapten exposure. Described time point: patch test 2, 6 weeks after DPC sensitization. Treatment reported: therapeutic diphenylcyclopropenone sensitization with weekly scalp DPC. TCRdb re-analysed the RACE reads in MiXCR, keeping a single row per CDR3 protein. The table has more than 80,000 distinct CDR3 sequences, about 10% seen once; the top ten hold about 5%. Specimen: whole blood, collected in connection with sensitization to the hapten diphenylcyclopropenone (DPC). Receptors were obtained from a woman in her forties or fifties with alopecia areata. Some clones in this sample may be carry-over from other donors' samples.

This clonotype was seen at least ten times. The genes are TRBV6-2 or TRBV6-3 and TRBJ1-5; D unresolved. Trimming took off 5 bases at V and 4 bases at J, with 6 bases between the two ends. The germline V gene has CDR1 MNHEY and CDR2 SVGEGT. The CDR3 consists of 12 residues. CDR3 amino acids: CASSEPNQPQHF. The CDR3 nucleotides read TGTGCCAGCAGTGAACCTAATCAGCCCCAGCATTTT.

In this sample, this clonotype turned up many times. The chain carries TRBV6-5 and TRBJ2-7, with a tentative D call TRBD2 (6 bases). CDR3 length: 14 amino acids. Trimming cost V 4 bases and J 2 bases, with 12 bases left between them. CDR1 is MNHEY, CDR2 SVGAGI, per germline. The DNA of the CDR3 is TGTGCCAGCAGTTGGCGGGACGGAGCCTACGAGCAGTACTTC. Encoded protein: CASSWRDGAYEQYF.

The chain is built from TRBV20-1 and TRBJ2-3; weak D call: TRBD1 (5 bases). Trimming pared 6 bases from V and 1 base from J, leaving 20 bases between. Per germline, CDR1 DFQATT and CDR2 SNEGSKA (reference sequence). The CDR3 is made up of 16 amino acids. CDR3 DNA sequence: TGCAGTGCCAATCCCCTAGGGGCCGCTGGCACAGATACGCAGTATTTT. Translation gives CSANPLGAAGTDTQYF.

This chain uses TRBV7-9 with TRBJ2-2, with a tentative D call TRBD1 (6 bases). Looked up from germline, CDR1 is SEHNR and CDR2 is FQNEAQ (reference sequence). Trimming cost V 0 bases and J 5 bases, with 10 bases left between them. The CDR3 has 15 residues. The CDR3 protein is CASSLAPGETGELFF. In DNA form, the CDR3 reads TGTGCCAGCAGCTTAGCGCCAGGGGAAACCGGGGAGCTGTTTTTT.

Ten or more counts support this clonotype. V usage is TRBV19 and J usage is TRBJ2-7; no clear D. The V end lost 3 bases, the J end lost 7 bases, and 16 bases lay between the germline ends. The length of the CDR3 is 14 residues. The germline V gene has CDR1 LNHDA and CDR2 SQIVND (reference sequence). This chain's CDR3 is CASSIRVVSYEQYF. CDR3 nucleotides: TGTGCCAGTAGTATCCGGGTCGTATCGTATGAGCAGTACTTC.

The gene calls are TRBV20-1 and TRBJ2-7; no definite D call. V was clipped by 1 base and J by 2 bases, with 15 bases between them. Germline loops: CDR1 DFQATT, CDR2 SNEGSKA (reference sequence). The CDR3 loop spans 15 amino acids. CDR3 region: CSARAGTVGAYEQYF. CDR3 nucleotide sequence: TGCAGTGCTAGAGCAGGAACTGTGGGTGCCTACGAGCAGTACTTC.

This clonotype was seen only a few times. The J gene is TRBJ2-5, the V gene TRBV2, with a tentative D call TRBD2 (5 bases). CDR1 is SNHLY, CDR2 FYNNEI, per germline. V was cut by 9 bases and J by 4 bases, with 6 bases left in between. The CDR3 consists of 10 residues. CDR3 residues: CASRGETQYF. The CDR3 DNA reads TGTGCCAGTCGGGGAGAGACCCAGTACTTC. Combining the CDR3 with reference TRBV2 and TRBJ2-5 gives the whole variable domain EPEVTQTPSHQVTQMGQEVILRCVPISNHLYFYWYRQILGQKVEFLVSFYNNEISEKSEIFDDQFSVERPDGSNFTLKIRSTKLEDSAMYFCASRGETQYFGPGTRLLVL.

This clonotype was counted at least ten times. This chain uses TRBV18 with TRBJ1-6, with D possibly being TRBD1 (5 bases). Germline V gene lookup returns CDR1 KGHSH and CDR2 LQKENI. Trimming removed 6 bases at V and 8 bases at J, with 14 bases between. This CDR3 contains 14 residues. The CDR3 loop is CASSTTGSDSPLHF. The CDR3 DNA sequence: TGTGCCAGCTCCACAACAGGAAGCGATTCACCCCTCCACTTT.

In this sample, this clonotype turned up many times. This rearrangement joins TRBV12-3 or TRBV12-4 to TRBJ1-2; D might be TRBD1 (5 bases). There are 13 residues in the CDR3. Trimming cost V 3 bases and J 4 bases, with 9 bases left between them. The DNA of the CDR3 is TGTGCCAGCAGTTTCGGGACCTTCTATGGCTACACCTTC. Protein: CASSFGTFYGYTF.

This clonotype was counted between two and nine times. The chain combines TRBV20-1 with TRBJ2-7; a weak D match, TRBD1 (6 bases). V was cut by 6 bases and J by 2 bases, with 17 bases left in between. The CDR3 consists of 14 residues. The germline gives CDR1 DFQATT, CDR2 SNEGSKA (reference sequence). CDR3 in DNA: TGCAGTGCCCCGGGACAAAATTTCACCTACGAGCAGTACTTC. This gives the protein CSAPGQNFTYEQYF.

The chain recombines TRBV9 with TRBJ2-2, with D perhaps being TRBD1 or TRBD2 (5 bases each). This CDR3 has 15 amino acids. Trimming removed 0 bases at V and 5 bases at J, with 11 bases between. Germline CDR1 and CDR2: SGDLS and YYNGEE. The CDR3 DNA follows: TGTGCCAGCAGCGTAGCTACGGGGCCAACCGGGGAGCTGTTTTTT. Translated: CASSVATGPTGELFF.

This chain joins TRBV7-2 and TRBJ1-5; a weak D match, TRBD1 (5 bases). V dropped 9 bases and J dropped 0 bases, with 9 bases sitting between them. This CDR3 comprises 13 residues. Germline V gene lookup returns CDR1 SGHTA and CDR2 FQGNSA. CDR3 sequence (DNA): TGTGCCAGTGGGGCGAATAGCAATCAGCCCCAGCATTTT. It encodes CASGANSNQPQHF.

CDR3 in DNA: TGTGCCATCCGCGAAAAATTGGGTGAGCAGTTCTTC. This sequence encodes CAIREKLGEQFF. The rearrangement joins TRBV28 to TRBJ2-1; D unclear. V was pared by 10 bases and J by 9 bases, with 16 bases between. CDR3 size: 12 residues. CDR1 MDHEN and CDR2 SYDVKM come from the germline V gene.

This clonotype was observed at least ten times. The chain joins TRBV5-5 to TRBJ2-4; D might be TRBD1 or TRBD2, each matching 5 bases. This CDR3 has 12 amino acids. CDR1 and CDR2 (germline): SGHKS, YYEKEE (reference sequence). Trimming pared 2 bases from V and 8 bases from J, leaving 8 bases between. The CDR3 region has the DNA TGTGCCAGCAGCTTCATGGGGGACATTCAGTACTTC. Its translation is CASSFMGDIQYF.

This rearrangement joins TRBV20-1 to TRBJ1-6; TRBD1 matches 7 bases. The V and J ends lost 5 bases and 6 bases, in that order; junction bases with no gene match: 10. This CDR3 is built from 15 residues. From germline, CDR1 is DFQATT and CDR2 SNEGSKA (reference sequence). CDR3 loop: CSASSRDSRNSPLHF. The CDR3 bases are TGCAGTGCTTCCTCCCGGGACAGCCGTAATTCACCCCTCCACTTT.

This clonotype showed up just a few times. Written as DNA, the CDR3 is TGTGCCTGGAGTATACAAAGGGAGCAGTACTTC. It is translated as CAWSIQREQYF. The rearrangement uses TRBV30 and TRBJ2-7; D uncertain. The CDR3 totals 11 residues. Per germline, CDR1 GTSNPN and CDR2 SVGIG (reference sequence). V was clipped by 2 bases and J by 7 bases, with 9 bases between them.

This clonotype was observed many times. The CDR3 DNA follows: TGTGCCAGCAGCGATCGGACAGGGGGTATAAGCAATCAGCCCCAGCATTTT. It translates to CASSDRTGGISNQPQHF. The chain is built from TRBV6-6 and TRBJ1-5; 10 bases agree with TRBD1. Germline V lookup: CDR1 MNHNY, CDR2 SVGAGI (reference sequence). The CDR3 loop spans 17 amino acids. The V and J ends lost 6 bases and 1 base, in that order; junction bases with no gene match: 9.

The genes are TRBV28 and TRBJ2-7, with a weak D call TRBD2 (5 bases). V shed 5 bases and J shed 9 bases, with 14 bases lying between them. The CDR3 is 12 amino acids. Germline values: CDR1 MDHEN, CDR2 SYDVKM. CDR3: CASSLDAEGQYF. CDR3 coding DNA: TGTGCCAGCAGTCTGGATGCCGAGGGGCAGTACTTC.

CDR3 nucleotides: TGTGCCAGCAGTTTAAAAAGAGGGGGTTTTACTGAAGCTTTCTTT. Translation gives CASSLKRGGFTEAFF. This chain links TRBV27 with TRBJ1-1, with TRBD1 as a possible D gene (6 bases). From germline, CDR1 is MNHEY and CDR2 SMNVEV (reference sequence). Trimming shortened V by 2 bases and J by 5 bases, and 15 bases separated the two germline ends. This CDR3 is 15 amino acids long.

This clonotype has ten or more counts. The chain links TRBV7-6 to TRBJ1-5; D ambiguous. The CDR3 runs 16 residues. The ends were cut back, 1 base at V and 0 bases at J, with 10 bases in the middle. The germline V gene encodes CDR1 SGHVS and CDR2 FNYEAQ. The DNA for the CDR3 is TGTGCCAGCAGCTTAGGGGCGTGGAATAGCAATCAGCCCCAGCATTTT. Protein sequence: CASSLGAWNSNQPQHF.

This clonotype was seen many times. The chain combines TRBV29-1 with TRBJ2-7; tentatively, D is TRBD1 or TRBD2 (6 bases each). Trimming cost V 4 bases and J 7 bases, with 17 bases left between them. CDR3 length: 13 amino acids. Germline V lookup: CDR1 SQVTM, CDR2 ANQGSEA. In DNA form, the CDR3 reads TGCAGCGTTGCCACAGGGTCGGGGAGGGAGCAGTACTTC. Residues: CSVATGSGREQYF.

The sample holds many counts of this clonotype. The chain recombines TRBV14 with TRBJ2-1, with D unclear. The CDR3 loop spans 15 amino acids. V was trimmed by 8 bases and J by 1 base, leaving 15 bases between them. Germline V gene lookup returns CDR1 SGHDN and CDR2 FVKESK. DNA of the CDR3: TGTGCCAGCGCCCGGCAGATCTTTTCCTACAATGAGCAGTTCTTC. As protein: CASARQIFSYNEQFF.

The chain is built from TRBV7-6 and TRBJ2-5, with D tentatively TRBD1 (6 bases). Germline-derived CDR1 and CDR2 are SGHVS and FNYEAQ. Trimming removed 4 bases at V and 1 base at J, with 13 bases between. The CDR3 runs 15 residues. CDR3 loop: CASSSGGQSQETQYF. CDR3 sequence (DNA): TGTGCCAGCAGCTCTGGTGGACAGAGCCAAGAGACCCAGTACTTC.

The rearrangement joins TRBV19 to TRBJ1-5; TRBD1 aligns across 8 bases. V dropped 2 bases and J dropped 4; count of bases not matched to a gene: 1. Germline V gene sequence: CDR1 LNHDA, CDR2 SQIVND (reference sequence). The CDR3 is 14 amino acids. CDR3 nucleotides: TGTGCCAGTAGTATAACAGGGGGTAATCAGCCCCAGCATTTT. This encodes CASSITGGNQPQHF. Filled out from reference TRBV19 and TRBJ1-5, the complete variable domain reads DGGITQSPKYLFRKEGQNVTLSCEQNLNHDAMYWYRQDPGQGLRLIYYSQIVNDFQKGDIAEGYSVSREKKESFPLTVTSAQKNPTAFYLCASSITGGNQPQHFGDGTRLSIL.

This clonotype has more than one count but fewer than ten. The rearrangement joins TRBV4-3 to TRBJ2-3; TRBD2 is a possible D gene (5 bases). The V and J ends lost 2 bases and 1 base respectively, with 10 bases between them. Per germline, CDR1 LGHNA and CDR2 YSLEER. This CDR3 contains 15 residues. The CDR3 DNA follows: TGCGCCAGCAGCCAAAGGGAGAGAGGCACAGATACGCAGTATTTT. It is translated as CASSQRERGTDTQYF.

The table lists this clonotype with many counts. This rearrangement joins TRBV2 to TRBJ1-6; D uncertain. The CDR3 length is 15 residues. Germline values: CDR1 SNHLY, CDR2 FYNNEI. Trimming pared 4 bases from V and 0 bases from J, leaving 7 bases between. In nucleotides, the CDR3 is TGTGCCAGCAGTGTTACAGACTCCTATAATTCACCCCTCCACTTT. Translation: CASSVTDSYNSPLHF.

The CDR3 DNA follows: TGCAGTGCTAGAGGGTGGAGGGGGGACCCAGATACGCAGTATTTT. Translated: CSARGWRGDPDTQYF. V and J are TRBV20-1 and TRBJ2-3; D is perhaps TRBD1 or TRBD2 (6 bases each). The CDR3 runs 15 residues. Trimming removed 1 base at V and 4 bases at J, with 15 bases between. CDR1 is DFQATT and CDR2 is SNEGSKA in the germline V gene (reference sequence).

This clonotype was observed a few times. This CDR3 reads CASSLGLSNEQFF. The CDR3 DNA reads as TGTGCCAGCAGCTTAGGGCTATCTAATGAGCAGTTCTTC. This sequence joins TRBV11-2 and TRBJ2-1, with no clear D. Germline CDR1 reads SGHAT; CDR2 reads FQNNGV. The V end was cut by 1 base, the J end by 7 bases, with 8 bases between. The CDR3 is 13 residues long.

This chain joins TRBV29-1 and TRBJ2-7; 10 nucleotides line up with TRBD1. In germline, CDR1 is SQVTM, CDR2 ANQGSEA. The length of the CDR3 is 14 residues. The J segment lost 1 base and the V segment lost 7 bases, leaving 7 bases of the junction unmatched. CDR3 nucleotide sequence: TGCAGCGCGAAGGACAGGGGGATGTCCTACGAGCAGTACTTC. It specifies CSAKDRGMSYEQYF.

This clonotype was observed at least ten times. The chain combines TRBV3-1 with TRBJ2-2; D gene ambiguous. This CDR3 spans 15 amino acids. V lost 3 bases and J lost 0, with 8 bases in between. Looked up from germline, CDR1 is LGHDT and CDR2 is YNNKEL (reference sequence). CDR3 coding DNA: TGTGCCAGCAGCCATTGGGCGACGAACACCGGGGAGCTGTTTTTT. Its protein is CASSHWATNTGELFF.